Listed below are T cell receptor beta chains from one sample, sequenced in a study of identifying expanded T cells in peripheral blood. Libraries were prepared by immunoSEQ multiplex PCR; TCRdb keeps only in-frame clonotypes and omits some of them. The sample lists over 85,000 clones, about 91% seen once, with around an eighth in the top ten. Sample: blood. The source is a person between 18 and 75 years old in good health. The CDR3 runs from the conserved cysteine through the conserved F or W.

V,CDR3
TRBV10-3,CAITSGTNYGYTF
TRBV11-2,CASSLGRVGNYGYTF
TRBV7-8,CASSIRGPYEQYF
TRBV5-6,CASSPGASGGWETQYF
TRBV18,CASSPSNGQGALANYGYTF
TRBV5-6,CASSSRTGGYEQYF
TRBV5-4,CASSSAGGSPYEQYF
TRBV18,CASSPRTEGNQPQHF
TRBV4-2,CASSTGNPNYNEQFF
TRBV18,CASSPPGGEDTQYF
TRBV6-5,CASTATGVPTEAFF
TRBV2,CASSSLGTSVYEQYF
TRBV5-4,CASSLWVATGELFF
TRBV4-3,CASSQEGSGRGYTF
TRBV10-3,CAATGTGKEETQYF
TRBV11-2,CASSLTSGRAGDGELFF
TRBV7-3,CASSLTGERGSQETQYF
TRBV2,CASRLAGGRYNEQFF
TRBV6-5,CASSGGTSYEQYF
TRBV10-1,CASKGAGPDYTF
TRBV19,CASSIGSYNEQFF
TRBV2,CASSDGTGPGELFF
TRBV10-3,CAITKGLDDTGELFF
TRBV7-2,CASSLAVQETQYF
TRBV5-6,CASSLPLSNEQFF
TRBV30,CAWSKAVMNTEAFF
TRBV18,CASSPVGETQYF
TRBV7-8,CASSLKGTGIYEQYF